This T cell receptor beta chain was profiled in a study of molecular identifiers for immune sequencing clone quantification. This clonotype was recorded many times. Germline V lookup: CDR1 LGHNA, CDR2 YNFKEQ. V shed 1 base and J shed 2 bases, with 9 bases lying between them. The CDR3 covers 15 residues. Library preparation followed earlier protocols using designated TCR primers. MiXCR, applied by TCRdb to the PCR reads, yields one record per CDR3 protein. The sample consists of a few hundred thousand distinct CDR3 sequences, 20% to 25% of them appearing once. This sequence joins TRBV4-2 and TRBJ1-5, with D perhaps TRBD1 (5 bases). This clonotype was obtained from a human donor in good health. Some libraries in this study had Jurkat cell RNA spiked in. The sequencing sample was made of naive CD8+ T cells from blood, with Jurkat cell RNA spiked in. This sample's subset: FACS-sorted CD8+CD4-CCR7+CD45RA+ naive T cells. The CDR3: CASSQAIQGNQPQHF. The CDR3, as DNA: TGTGCCAGCAGCCAAGCAATACAGGGCAATCAGCCCCAGCATTTT.